The 13 T cell receptor beta chains reported below all come from one sample, sequenced in a study of blood T cells in healthy people across ages. Sample-barcoded 5' priming and a J-beta primer mix drove a second PCR of roughly 7 to 11 cycles. Each CDR3 protein is one row after TCRdb ran MiXCR on the 5' RACE reads. The sample lists about 590,000 distinct CDR3 sequences; approximately 30% were seen once. What was sequenced was blood. The receptors here all came from a woman over 75 in good health.

This clonotype occurred many times. Being one base from a much bigger clone, this may be a read error. This chain joins TRBV5-6 and TRBJ2-3; D may correspond to TRBD1 or TRBD2 (6 bases each). The CDR3 loop spans 15 amino acids. Germline CDR1 is SGHDT and CDR2 is YYEEEE. Trimming removed 4 bases from V and 0 bases from J, with 12 bases in between. The CDR3 loop reads CASSQWGASTDTQYF. The CDR3 DNA reads as TGTGCCAGCAGCCAATGGGGGGCTAGCACAGATACGCAGTATTTT.

The chain joins TRBV11-2 to TRBJ2-5; D not resolved. Germline loops: CDR1 SGHAT, CDR2 FQNNGV. CDR3 length equals 13 residues. V lost 3 bases and J lost 5, with 10 bases in between. CDR3 coding DNA: TGTGCCAGCAGCTTTCGGATTCGGGAGACCCAGTACTTC. It encodes CASSFRIRETQYF.

A few counts support this clonotype. A read error may explain this, as a much larger clone is one base away. The gene calls are TRBV5-1 and TRBJ2-7, with a tentative D call TRBD2 (5 bases). The V gene lost 0 bases and the J gene lost 7 bases, with 20 bases spanning the gap. Germline V gene lookup returns CDR1 SGHRS and CDR2 YFSETQ. There are 16 residues in the CDR3. This CDR3 reads CASSLDPGGAYFEQYF. CDR3 DNA: TGCGCCAGCAGCTTGGATCCTGGAGGCGCCTACTTTGAGCAGTACTTC.

About this clonotype itself: A single base separates this from a much larger clone, so it may be a read error. CDR3 sequence: CASSPAGTTYNEQYF. The DNA of the CDR3 is TGTGCCAGCAGCCCCGCCGGGACAACCTACAATGAGCAGTACTTC. The genes are TRBV9 and TRBJ2-1, with D possibly matching TRBD1 (6 bases). The J call is doubtful: the DNA matches TRBJ2-7 better. Looked up from germline, CDR1 is SGDLS and CDR2 is YYNGEE. The CDR3 consists of 15 residues.

On this clonotype: Given a much more abundant clone one base away, this may be a read error. The rearrangement links TRBV7-9 to TRBJ2-1; TRBD2 might be the D (6 bases). The CDR3 has 16 amino acids. Germline CDR1 is SEHNR and CDR2 is FQNEAQ (reference sequence). The CDR3 sequence is CTSSGPPGRPYNEQFF. The CDR3 coding sequence is TGTACCAGCAGCGGTCCGCCGGGGAGGCCCTACAATGAGCAGTTCTTC.

V is TRBV10-3 and J is TRBJ2-3; TRBD1 matches 9 bases. CDR3 size: 15 residues. V shed 5 bases, J shed 6 bases, and the junction held 9 bases outside the gene matches. Germline V lookup: CDR1 ENHRY, CDR2 SYGVKD. The CDR3 is CAISPGQGREDTQYF. As DNA, the CDR3 is TGTGCCATCAGTCCGGGACAGGGTAGAGAGGATACGCAGTATTTT.

V usage is TRBV12-3 or TRBV12-4 and J usage is TRBJ2-7; no firm D call. This CDR3 has 14 amino acids. Trimming stripped 6 bases from V and 6 bases from J, with 18 bases between. This CDR3 is CASSLTEFRGEQYF. CDR3 nucleotide sequence: TGTGCCAGCAGCCTAACAGAATTCCGAGGCGAGCAGTACTTC.

The V and J genes are TRBV20-1 and TRBJ2-7; 8 positions match TRBD2. The J call may be faulty, since TRBJ2-5 better matches the DNA end. The CDR3 covers 12 residues. In germline, CDR1 is DFQATT, CDR2 SNEGSKA (reference sequence). CDR3 loop: CSRGGFGETQYF. CDR3 nucleotides: TGCAGCCGGGGGGGATTTGGGGAGACCCAGTACTTC.

This chain joins TRBV20-1 and TRBJ2-1, with TRBD2 matching over 8 bases. CDR1 and CDR2 from the germline V gene are DFQATT and SNEGSKA (reference sequence). The V and J ends lost 5 bases and 3 bases, in that order; junction bases with no gene match: 6. This CDR3 has 14 amino acids. CDR3 nucleotide sequence: TGCAGTGCTTCCGGGACTAGGGACTACAATGAGCAGTTCTTC. Its translation is CSASGTRDYNEQFF.

This clonotype has at least ten counts. The chain joins TRBV4-3 to TRBJ2-3, with D possibly being TRBD1 or TRBD2 (5 bases each). This CDR3 has 14 amino acids. V gave up 4 bases and J gave up 1 base, with 9 bases separating them. CDR1 is LGHNA, CDR2 YSLEER, per germline. CDR3 DNA sequence: TGCGCCAGCAGCCGCCGGGACCGCACAGATACGCAGTATTTT. This encodes CASSRRDRTDTQYF.

This clonotype came up many times. CDR3 coding DNA: TGTGCCAGCAGTTCCCGGGACAGGGGCCGTCACGAGCAGTACTTC. Its translation is CASSSRDRGRHEQYF. The rearrangement links TRBV6-6 to TRBJ2-7; 10 positions agree with TRBD1. The CDR3 has 15 amino acids. Germline-derived CDR1 and CDR2 are MNHNY and SVGAGI (reference sequence). V was pared by 4 bases and J by 5 bases, with 8 bases of the junction left unmatched.

The V call is TRBV29-1, the J call TRBJ2-7; 7 bases agree with TRBD1. Trimming took 5 bases from V and 4 from J; bases not matched to a gene: 5. The CDR3 consists of 12 residues. CDR1 is SQVTM, CDR2 ANQGSEA, per germline. The CDR3 DNA reads as TGCAGCGTTAGGGACAGAGTATACGAGCAGTACTTC. Encoded protein: CSVRDRVYEQYF.

This clonotype was counted many times. The chain is built from TRBV6-5 and TRBJ1-6; no clear D. This CDR3 region has 13 residues. CDR1 and CDR2 from the germline V gene are MNHEY and SVGAGI. Trimming took 6 bases from V and 10 from J, leaving 13 bases between them. CDR3 sequence reads: CASSRSSQSPLHF. The CDR3 nucleotides are TGTGCCAGCAGCCGCTCTTCGCAATCACCCCTCCACTTT.